The T cell receptor (beta chain) under discussion was sequenced for a study of blood T cell repertoires in COVID-19. Overall study: Sites across the United States, Italy and Spain contributed samples from acute and convalescent COVID-19. Sources were T cells, B-cell-depleted T cells, or PBMCs; the material itself was cDNA or gDNA.

The protocol was immunoSEQ multiplex PCR, while the TCRdb copy is restricted to in-frame clones and leaves out a portion. The repertoire holds some 140,000 clones, 83% seen once, with 15% to 20% in the top ten. The study recruited people aged about 18 to 89 years across some 23 US areas. There are 17 residues in the CDR3. Germline values: CDR1 SEHNR, CDR2 FQNEAQ (reference sequence). Losses at the gene ends were 5 bases for V and 5 bases for J; bases not matched to a gene: 12. The sequenced material came from PBMCs or T cells enriched from blood (not recorded which). This receptor was obtained from a man under 40 who had recovered from COVID-19. The genes are TRBV7-9 and TRBJ1-4, with TRBD1 matching 9 bases. As DNA, the CDR3 is TGTGCCAGCAGCCGGGGACAGGGAAACCCGGGAAATGAAAAACTGTTTTTT. This gives the protein CASSRGQGNPGNEKLFF.